This T cell receptor (beta chain) was retrieved from a study of chemoradiotherapy in HPV16-positive cancers. Overall study context: Candidate HPV-specific clones and shared TCR motifs came from two HPV16-positive patients.

CDR1 and CDR2 from the germline V gene are MDHEN and SYDVKM. Trimming pared 3 bases from V and 4 bases from J, leaving 18 bases between. The CDR3 sequence is 16 residues long. This table comes from immunoSEQ multiplex PCR, and its TCRdb copy is limited to in-frame clones, with some not included. The table has about 68,000 clones, roughly 90% seen once. Over chemoradiotherapy, repertoires were sampled more than once. The chain links TRBV28 to TRBJ1-2; D is possibly TRBD1 (5 bases). This clonotype originated in a human donor with HPV-associated anogenital cancer. The material was blood, obtained from a patient who underwent chemoradiotherapy. CDR3 residues: CASSLLAIGAGYGYTF. The CDR3 nucleotides read TGTGCCAGCAGTTTGTTAGCGATCGGGGCAGGCTATGGCTACACCTTC.